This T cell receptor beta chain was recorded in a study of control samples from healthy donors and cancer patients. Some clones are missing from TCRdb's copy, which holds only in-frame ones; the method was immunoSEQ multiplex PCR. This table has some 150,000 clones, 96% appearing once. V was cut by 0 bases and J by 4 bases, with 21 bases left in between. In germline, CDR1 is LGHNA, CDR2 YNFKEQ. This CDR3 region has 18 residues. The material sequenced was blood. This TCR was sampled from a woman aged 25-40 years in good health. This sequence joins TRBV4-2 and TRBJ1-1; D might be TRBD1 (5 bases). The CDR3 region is CASSQELVVGRGTTEAFF. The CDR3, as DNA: TGTGCCAGCAGCCAAGAATTGGTCGTCGGGAGGGGAACCACTGAAGCTTTCTTT.